The 21 T cell receptor beta chains given below trace back to one sample, sequenced in a study of blood T cell repertoires in COVID-19. Here immunoSEQ multiplex PCR was the method, and the copy in TCRdb shows in-frame clones only, minus some. There are around 220,000 clones in the sample; about 83% occur only once, and about 7% lies in the top ten. The sample taken for sequencing was PBMCs or T cells enriched from blood (not recorded which). Source of these receptors: a middle-aged woman who had recovered from COVID-19.

This sequence joins TRBV5-1 and TRBJ2-1, with TRBD2 as a possible D gene (6 bases). V was pared by 3 bases and J by 8 bases, with 15 bases between. The CDR3 covers 14 residues. Per the germline V gene, CDR1 is SGHRS and CDR2 is YFSETQ. The CDR3 spells CASSSSGGIYEQFF. CDR3 DNA sequence: TGCGCCAGCAGCTCCTCTGGGGGGATCTATGAGCAGTTCTTC.

The chain links TRBV28 to TRBJ2-2; a possible D gene is TRBD1 (6 bases). V lost 3 bases and J lost 6, with 14 bases in between. Germline loops: CDR1 MDHEN, CDR2 SYDVKM. The CDR3 totals 15 residues. The CDR3 region has the DNA TGTGCCAGCAGTTTCCGGGACAAACGATCCGGGGAGCTGTTTTTT. It translates to CASSFRDKRSGELFF.

There are a few counts of this clone. The rearrangement uses TRBV29-1 and TRBJ2-6, with D perhaps TRBD1 (6 bases). From germline, CDR1 is SQVTM and CDR2 ANQGSEA. V lost 7 bases to trimming and J lost 4 bases, with 17 bases between them. This CDR3 contains 15 residues. CDR3: CSAEIQGGGANVLTF. The CDR3 DNA sequence: TGCAGCGCCGAAATACAGGGCGGAGGGGCCAACGTCCTGACTTTC.

This rearrangement joins TRBV28 to TRBJ1-5; TRBD1 aligns across 9 bases. The CDR3 totals 15 residues. Germline V gene data show CDR1 as MDHEN and CDR2 as SYDVKM. Trimming took 3 bases from V and 7 from J; bases not matched to a gene: 7. The CDR3: CASSFTGGLRQPQHF. The CDR3 DNA reads TGTGCCAGCAGTTTTACAGGGGGCCTAAGGCAGCCCCAGCATTTT.

V and J are TRBV7-9 and TRBJ2-6; the D gene is possibly TRBD2 (5 bases). Deletions cut 6 bases from V and 0 bases from J, with 9 bases between. CDR3 length equals 15 residues. The germline gives CDR1 SEHNR, CDR2 FQNEAQ (reference sequence). The CDR3 region has the DNA TGTGCCAGCAGAGGACTGAGCTCTGGGGCCAACGTCCTGACTTTC. This translates into CASRGLSSGANVLTF.

This sequence joins TRBV19 and TRBJ2-5; 7 bases line up with TRBD2. The CDR3 runs to 14 residues. The germline V gene encodes CDR1 LNHDA and CDR2 SQIVND (reference sequence). The J segment lost 5 bases and the V segment lost 6 bases, leaving 9 bases of the junction unmatched. The CDR3 coding sequence is TGTGCCAGTAGAGAAAGCGGGATTGAGGAGACCCAGTACTTC. This gives the protein CASRESGIEETQYF.

The chain recombines TRBV25-1 with TRBJ2-3, with D perhaps TRBD1 (6 bases). In germline, CDR1 is MGHDK, CDR2 SYGVNS. Trimming pared 4 bases from V and 3 bases from J, leaving 11 bases between. The CDR3 is made up of 14 amino acids. Written as DNA, the CDR3 is TGTGCCAGCAGTGGGTTACAGGGAACAGATACGCAGTATTTT. Translated: CASSGLQGTDTQYF. Variable domain in full (rest from reference TRBV25-1 and TRBJ2-3): EADIYQTPRYLVIGTGKKITLECSQTMGHDKMYWYQQDPGMELHLIHYSYGVNSTEKGDLSSESTVSRIRTEHFPLTLESARPSHTSQYLCASSGLQGTDTQYFGPGTRLTVL.

V is TRBV4-3 and J is TRBJ1-2, with D possibly TRBD1 on 6 matching bases. The CDR3 covers 15 residues. Looked up from germline, CDR1 is LGHNA and CDR2 is YSLEER. V was clipped by 1 base and J by 3 bases, with 12 bases between them. The CDR3 sequence is CASSQVPTGYYGYTF. The CDR3 DNA reads as TGCGCCAGCAGCCAAGTCCCGACAGGCTACTATGGCTACACCTTC.

The rearrangement links TRBV9 to TRBJ2-5; D is possibly TRBD2 (6 bases). The CDR3 loop spans 13 amino acids. Looked up from germline, CDR1 is SGDLS and CDR2 is YYNGEE. Trimming took off 3 bases at V and 5 bases at J, with 11 bases between the two ends. The chain's CDR3 is CASSGDSAETQYF. CDR3 DNA: TGTGCCAGCAGCGGGGACTCAGCCGAGACCCAGTACTTC.

The chain links TRBV5-1 to TRBJ2-4; TRBD2 matches 11 bases. After removal of 5 bases from V and 3 bases from J, the junction contained 10 bases not matched to a gene. The CDR3 totals 17 residues. Looked up from germline, CDR1 is SGHRS and CDR2 is YFSETQ. CDR3 loop: CASSFLSGRDGKNIQYF. The CDR3, as DNA: TGCGCCAGCAGTTTTCTTAGCGGGAGGGACGGCAAAAACATTCAGTACTTC.

The chain combines TRBV7-9 with TRBJ2-1, with TRBD2 matching over 13 bases. Germline CDR1 and CDR2: SEHNR and FQNEAQ (reference sequence). This CDR3 has 16 amino acids. J gave up 8 bases and V 3 bases, and 7 bases lay outside the gene matches. The CDR3 sequence: CASSFPGTSGNHEQFF. In DNA, the CDR3 is TGTGCCAGCAGCTTCCCGGGGACTAGCGGGAATCATGAGCAGTTCTTC.

The V gene is TRBV3-1 (or the pseudogene TRBV3-2), the J gene TRBJ1-2; 8 nucleotides align to TRBD1. The germline gives CDR1 LGHDT, CDR2 YNNKEL (reference sequence). The CDR3 consists of 14 residues. V shed 5 bases and J 4 bases; nucleotides not matched to a gene: 6. CDR3 DNA sequence: TGTGCCAGCAGCACGACAGGGGCCTCCTATGGCTACACCTTC. It yields the protein CASSTTGASYGYTF.

This chain joins TRBV6-2 or TRBV6-3 and TRBJ2-7; D perhaps matches TRBD1 (5 bases). Germline CDR1 reads MNHEY; CDR2 reads SVGEGT. This CDR3 is 11 amino acids long. Trimming removed 6 bases from V and 9 bases from J, with 12 bases in between. Here the CDR3 DNA reads TGTGCCAGCAGCGCAGGGTATGGGCAGTACGTC. Translation gives CASSAGYGQYV.

This clone was detected many times. The chain combines TRBV4-2 with TRBJ1-1; 7 nucleotides match TRBD1. This CDR3 contains 14 residues. Germline loops: CDR1 LGHNA, CDR2 YNFKEQ. The junction had 3 bases not matched to a gene; V was cut back by 2 bases and J by 3 bases. The CDR3 DNA reads as TGTGCCAGCAGCCAACGGACAGGTTACACTGAAGCTTTCTTT. It is translated as CASSQRTGYTEAFF.

For the CDR3, the DNA is TGTGCCAGCAGCCCGAGCCTTGGGGGGGCAGCTCCACAGCCCCAGCATTTT. This codes for CASSPSLGGAAPQPQHF. The chain links TRBV27 to TRBJ1-5; possibly TRBD1 for D (6 bases). The CDR3 extends over 17 amino acids. The V gene's germline CDR1 is MNHEY and CDR2 SMNVEV (reference sequence). V lost 6 bases to trimming and J lost 7 bases, with 25 bases between them.

The chain employs TRBV27 and TRBJ2-7; 10 bases align to TRBD1. With V trimmed by 6 bases and J by 3 bases, 5 bases remained unmatched. Germline V gene lookup returns CDR1 MNHEY and CDR2 SMNVEV (reference sequence). The CDR3 spans 14 residues. This CDR3 reads CASRGQGMGYEQYV. Here the CDR3 DNA reads TGTGCCAGCAGGGGACAGGGGATGGGCTACGAGCAGTACGTC.

This chain uses TRBV6-5 with TRBJ1-1; possibly TRBD1 for D (6 bases). The CDR3 is 13 residues long. Per germline, CDR1 MNHEY and CDR2 SVGAGI. V was shortened by 8 bases and J by 6 bases, with 16 bases between the two germline ends. CDR3 coding DNA: TGTGCCAGCTCCAAACAGGGCGGCGCTGAAGCTTTCTTT. Protein sequence: CASSKQGGAEAFF.

This sequence joins TRBV30 and TRBJ1-4; D gene unclear. CDR1 is GTSNPN and CDR2 is SVGIG in the germline V gene (reference sequence). Trimming pared 2 bases from V and 8 bases from J, leaving 9 bases between. The CDR3 totals 12 residues. CDR3 nucleotides: TGTGCCTGGAGTTTTGGGAGCGAAAAACTGTTTTTT. The encoded protein is CAWSFGSEKLFF.

V usage is TRBV12-5 and J usage is TRBJ1-1; 7 bases map to TRBD1. The CDR3 is 14 amino acids. The trim removed 1 base at V and 3 bases at J, leaving 2 bases unmatched. The germline CDR1 and CDR2 sequences are LGHNT and FRNRAP. In DNA, the CDR3 is TGTGCTAGTGGTTTGGAGGGGGCTGACACTGAAGCTTTCTTT. Its protein is CASGLEGADTEAFF.

The chain uses TRBV18 and TRBJ1-5; 8 bases are a match to TRBD1. Per germline, CDR1 KGHSH and CDR2 LQKENI. The CDR3 spans 16 residues. J lost 2 bases, V lost 3 bases, and 6 bases had no gene match. CDR3 amino acids: CASSPARGLGNQPQHF. The DNA for the CDR3 is TGTGCCAGCTCACCCGCCAGGGGGCTCGGCAATCAGCCCCAGCATTTT. The full variable domain, its missing parts supplied by reference TRBV18 and TRBJ1-5, is NAGVMQNPRHLVRRRGQEARLRCSPMKGHSHVYWYRQLPEEGLKFMVYLQKENIIDESGMPKERFSAEFPKEGPSILRIQQVVRGDSAAYFCASSPARGLGNQPQHFGDGTRLSIL.

The J gene is TRBJ1-2, the V gene TRBV29-1; maybe TRBD1 (6 bases). V was pared by 1 base and J by 4 bases, with 10 bases between. Looked up from germline, CDR1 is SQVTM and CDR2 is ANQGSEA. The CDR3 loop spans 13 amino acids. This CDR3 reads CSVEGGQSYGYTF. CDR3 nucleotide sequence: TGCAGCGTTGAAGGTGGACAGAGCTATGGCTACACCTTC.